What follows are 29 T cell receptor beta chains derived from one specimen sequenced in a study of PD-1 blockade in classical Hodgkin lymphoma. Every patient was affected by relapse after autologous stem cell transplantation, while exposure to brentuximab vedotin was not uniform. The repertoire was sequenced with immunoSEQ multiplex PCR; TCRdb's copy has only in-frame clones and lacks some. Of some 13,000 clones in the sample, roughly 87% were seen once. This specimen was peripheral blood mononuclear cells (PBMCs), taken at baseline. The receptors were sampled from a human donor with classical Hodgkin lymphoma.

The CDR3 loop reads CAIEGGDTGELFF. The CDR3 DNA sequence: TGTGCCATCGAAGGGGGGGACACCGGGGAGCTGTTTTTT. The J gene is TRBJ2-2, the V gene TRBV28; D might be TRBD2 (7 bases). CDR3 length: 13 amino acids. V lost 10 bases, J lost 3 bases, and 12 bases lay in between. Germline CDR1 reads MDHEN; CDR2 reads SYDVKM.

This chain joins TRBV28 and TRBJ2-2; no reliable D call. Germline loops: CDR1 MDHEN, CDR2 SYDVKM. The CDR3 covers 12 residues. With 8 bases removed from V and 4 bases from J, the gap between germline ends came to 8 bases. DNA for the CDR3: TGTGCCAGCGAATGGCCCACCGGGGAGCTGTTTTTT. Translating it yields CASEWPTGELFF. Full variable domain (remainder filled in from reference TRBV28 and TRBJ2-2): DVKVTQSSRYLVKRTGEKVFLECVQDMDHENMFWYRQDPGLGLRLIYFSYDVKMKEKGDIPEGYSVSREKKERFSLILESASTNQTSMYLCASEWPTGELFFGEGSRLTVL.

The chain is built from TRBV6-4 and TRBJ2-3; D unclear. The CDR3 loop spans 14 amino acids. Trimming removed 5 bases from V and 1 base from J, with 10 bases in between. Germline V lookup: CDR1 MRHNA, CDR2 SNTAGT. This CDR3 reads CASSPLGGTDTQYF. The CDR3 nucleotides read TGTGCCAGCAGTCCTCTTGGGGGCACAGATACGCAGTATTTT.

V and J are TRBV13 and TRBJ1-4; TRBD1 matches 11 bases. V lost 5 bases to trimming and J lost 7 bases; unmatched junction nucleotides: 3. Germline-derived CDR1 and CDR2 are PRHDT and FYEKMQ (reference sequence). The CDR3 spans 14 residues. CDR3 coding DNA: TGTGCCAGCAGCCCGGGACAGGGGGGTGAAAAACTGTTTTTT. Encoded protein: CASSPGQGGEKLFF.

This CDR3 is CASSPGQGYGTEAFF. CDR3 nucleotide sequence: TGTGCCAGCAGCCCGGGACAGGGCTATGGCACTGAAGCTTTCTTT. The V and J genes are TRBV12-2 and TRBJ1-1; whether TRBD1, the table's D call, matches the DNA was not checked. TRBV12-2 is termed a pseudogene. This CDR3 comprises 15 residues.

This sequence joins TRBV5-6 and TRBJ2-3, with D unresolved. Germline CDR1 and CDR2: SGHDT and YYEEEE. This CDR3 has 14 residues. V was clipped by 0 bases and J by 8 bases, with 13 bases between them. The CDR3 sequence is CASSLVGLRSTQYF. DNA for the CDR3: TGTGCCAGCAGCTTGGTAGGATTGCGGAGTACGCAGTATTTT.

V gene TRBV11-1 combines with J gene TRBJ2-1; perhaps TRBD2 as D (5 bases). Germline-derived CDR1 and CDR2 are SGHAT and FQDESV (reference sequence). The CDR3 extends over 15 amino acids. V was pared by 1 base and J by 5 bases, with 12 bases between. As DNA, the CDR3 is TGTGCCAGCAGCTTAGATGGACTGCCGAACAATGAGCAGTTCTTC. Translating gives CASSLDGLPNNEQFF.

This rearrangement joins TRBV5-6 to TRBJ2-5; 11 bases align to TRBD2. V was clipped by 0 bases and J by 4 bases; unmatched bases: 14. The CDR3 runs 19 residues. Germline loops: CDR1 SGHDT, CDR2 YYEEEE. The CDR3 loop is CASSLAGLAGGRPGETQYF. CDR3 coding DNA: TGTGCCAGCAGCTTGGCCGGGCTAGCGGGGGGACGGCCTGGAGAGACCCAGTACTTC.

This clone was recorded a few times. CDR3 in DNA: TGTGCCAGCAACCAGGGGGCTCACTCCTACAATGAGCAGTTCTTC. Its translation: CASNQGAHSYNEQFF. V is TRBV9 and J is TRBJ2-1, with TRBD1 identical over 8 bases. CDR3 length: 15 amino acids. V lost 6 bases to trimming and J lost 0 bases; unmatched junction nucleotides: 5. The germline V gene has CDR1 SGDLS and CDR2 YYNGEE.

This clone was counted only a few times. The V gene is TRBV20-1, the J gene TRBJ1-4; possibly TRBD1 for D (5 bases). V was cut by 6 bases and J by 11 bases, with 13 bases left in between. There are 11 residues in the CDR3. Per the germline V gene, CDR1 is DFQATT and CDR2 is SNEGSKA (reference sequence). The CDR3 sequence: CSAELGDKLFF. CDR3 in DNA: TGCAGTGCCGAACTAGGGGATAAACTGTTTTTT.

This sequence joins TRBV7-2 and TRBJ2-5, with 13 bases lining up with TRBD2. The CDR3 runs 17 residues. Germline CDR1 SGHTA, CDR2 FQGNSA. J lost 5 bases, V lost 1 base, and 7 bases had no gene match. CDR3 region: CASSLVRGTSGMETQYF. As DNA, the CDR3 is TGTGCCAGCAGCTTAGTTAGGGGGACTAGCGGGATGGAGACCCAGTACTTC.

The chain links TRBV18 to TRBJ1-1; D unresolved. Germline V lookup: CDR1 KGHSH, CDR2 LQKENI. CDR3 size: 13 residues. V dropped 0 bases and J dropped 5 bases, with 7 bases sitting between them. As DNA, the CDR3 is TGTGCCAGCTCACCACCCCCAAAGACTGAAGCTTTCTTT. This encodes CASSPPPKTEAFF.

This chain joins TRBV5-6 and TRBJ2-3; TRBD1 agrees at 7 bases. The junction had 7 bases not matched to a gene; V was cut back by 4 bases and J by 2 bases. Looked up from germline, CDR1 is SGHDT and CDR2 is YYEEEE. This CDR3 is built from 15 residues. CDR3 bases: TGTGCCAGCAGCCCCCTAGGACAGGCCACAGATACGCAGTATTTT. Protein: CASSPLGQATDTQYF.

The chain uses TRBV10-3 and TRBJ1-2; D is unclear. V was shortened by 11 bases and J by 7 bases, with 17 bases between the two germline ends. CDR1 ENHRY and CDR2 SYGVKD come from the germline V gene. The CDR3 covers 12 residues. This chain's CDR3 is CACGGGNFGYTF. As DNA, the CDR3 is TGTGCCTGTGGCGGAGGTAATTTTGGCTACACCTTC.

The chain links TRBV7-6 to TRBJ2-3; the D is unclear. The V and J ends lost 5 bases and 2 bases respectively, with 14 bases between them. This CDR3 is built from 15 residues. In germline, CDR1 is SGHVS, CDR2 FNYEAQ. The CDR3 here is CASSLQILPTDTQYF. The CDR3 DNA reads as TGTGCCAGCAGCCTTCAGATTCTACCCACAGATACGCAGTATTTT.

The chain joins TRBV5-4 to TRBJ2-3; TRBD2 aligns across 10 bases. The CDR3 is made up of 15 amino acids. From germline, CDR1 is SGHNT and CDR2 YYREEE (reference sequence). The trim removed 5 bases at V and 1 base at J, leaving 4 bases unmatched. The CDR3 loop reads CASRPGLAGTDTQYF. The CDR3, as DNA: TGTGCCAGCAGACCCGGACTAGCGGGCACAGATACGCAGTATTTT. The full variable domain, completed using reference TRBV5-4 and TRBJ2-3, is ETGVTQSPTHLIKTRGQQVTLRCSSQSGHNTVSWYQQALGQGPQFIFQYYREEENGRGNFPPRFSGLQFPNYSSELNVNALELDDSALYLCASRPGLAGTDTQYFGPGTRLTVL.

This chain uses TRBV4-1 with TRBJ2-1; 7 bases fit TRBD1. CDR3 size: 15 residues. V lost 2 bases to trimming and J lost 9 bases; unmatched junction nucleotides: 10. CDR1 and CDR2 (germline): MGHRA, YSYEKL. CDR3 residues: CASSQRQGFSGEQFF. In nucleotides, the CDR3 is TGCGCCAGCAGCCAAAGACAGGGCTTTAGTGGTGAGCAGTTCTTC.

This CDR3 is CASRPWGGTYEQYF. CDR3 sequence (DNA): TGTGCCAGCAGGCCTTGGGGGGGCACCTACGAGCAGTACTTC. This sequence joins TRBV27 and TRBJ2-7; TRBD2 is a possible D gene (7 bases). With 6 bases removed from V and 2 bases from J, the gap between germline ends came to 14 bases. CDR1 and CDR2 from the germline V gene are MNHEY and SMNVEV (reference sequence). This CDR3 region has 14 residues.

This CDR3 is CASMQIGVQETQYF. The CDR3 region has the DNA TGTGCCAGCATGCAAATCGGAGTACAAGAGACCCAGTACTTC. The V gene is TRBV2, the J gene TRBJ2-5; D not certain. Germline V gene data show CDR1 as SNHLY and CDR2 as FYNNEI. The CDR3 totals 14 residues. Trimming took 7 bases from V and 2 from J, leaving 14 bases between them.

The rearrangement uses TRBV27 and TRBJ2-5; possibly TRBD1 or TRBD2 for D (5 bases each). V lost 4 bases, J lost 5 bases, and 17 bases lay in between. Per germline, CDR1 MNHEY and CDR2 SMNVEV (reference sequence). This CDR3 contains 15 residues. The CDR3 DNA is TGTGCCAGCAGTTCCGGGACCCACCTTTCGGAGACCCAGTACTTC. The encoded protein is CASSSGTHLSETQYF.

This chain connects TRBV16 to TRBJ2-1, with D possibly called TRBD1 or TRBD2 (5 bases each). The CDR3 totals 15 residues. Germline-derived CDR1 and CDR2 are KGHSY and FQNENV. Trimming left V 1 base short and J 4 bases short, with 11 bases between. This CDR3 reads CASSQLATEYNEQFF. The CDR3 nucleotides are TGTGCCAGCAGCCAATTAGCGACAGAGTACAATGAGCAGTTCTTC.

V gene TRBV4-2 combines with J gene TRBJ2-5, with TRBD2 matching over 12 bases. Trimming removed 2 bases from V and 4 bases from J; junction bases left unmatched: 8. CDR1 and CDR2 (germline): LGHNA, YNFKEQ. The CDR3 sequence is 17 residues long. The CDR3 DNA sequence: TGTGCCAGCAGCCAACCCTCCGTGACTAGCGGGGGAGAGACCCAGTACTTC. As protein: CASSQPSVTSGGETQYF.

In DNA, the CDR3 is TGCGCCAGCAGCTTGAATCGCAGCGGCTTAAATTACAATGAGCAGTTCTTC. It is translated as CASSLNRSGLNYNEQFF. This chain uses TRBV5-1 with TRBJ2-1; D may be TRBD2 (5 bases). V lost 1 base, J lost 4 bases, and 18 bases lay in between. This CDR3 has 17 residues. Per germline, CDR1 SGHRS and CDR2 YFSETQ.

This clone is a singleton in its sample. The chain links TRBV2 to TRBJ1-2; 9 bases align to TRBD1. Germline V lookup: CDR1 SNHLY, CDR2 FYNNEI. V lost 7 bases and J lost 3; bases outside the gene matches: 6. CDR3 length: 14 amino acids. Written as DNA, the CDR3 is TGTGCCAGCATGCTAACAGGGGGCTACTATGGCTACACCTTC. Encoded protein: CASMLTGGYYGYTF.

J is TRBJ2-5 and V is TRBV5-1, with D perhaps TRBD1 or TRBD2 (5 bases each). Germline CDR1 is SGHRS and CDR2 is YFSETQ. Trimming stripped 3 bases from V and 1 base from J, with 13 bases between. CDR3 length: 15 amino acids. The CDR3 coding sequence is TGCGCCAGCAGCTACACGGGGACCCCCCAAGAGACCCAGTACTTC. Translation: CASSYTGTPQETQYF.

The chain is built from TRBV5-1 and TRBJ2-5; either TRBD1 or TRBD2 may fit D (5 bases each). Germline CDR1 and CDR2: SGHRS and YFSETQ. V was trimmed by 0 bases and J by 5 bases, leaving 17 bases between them. The CDR3 loop spans 16 amino acids. The CDR3 nucleotides read TGCGCCAGCAGCTTGGCCTCTTGGGGGAGCGTTGAGACCCAGTACTTC. Translation gives CASSLASWGSVETQYF.

The chain recombines TRBV6-6 with TRBJ1-2, with no clear D. This CDR3 is 11 amino acids long. Germline-derived CDR1 and CDR2 are MNHNY and SVGAGI (reference sequence). Deletions cut 8 bases from V and 3 bases from J, with 7 bases between. This CDR3 reads CASRRDYGYTF. CDR3 nucleotide sequence: TGTGCCAGCCGGAGGGACTATGGCTACACCTTC.

The chain is built from TRBV27 and TRBJ2-7; 15 bases align to TRBD2. CDR1 is MNHEY and CDR2 is SMNVEV in the germline V gene (reference sequence). The V segment lost 8 bases and the J segment 4 bases; nucleotides outside the gene matches: 0. The CDR3 is 13 amino acids. CDR3: CASGLAGGYEQYF. The CDR3 DNA follows: TGTGCCAGCGGACTAGCGGGAGGGTACGAGCAGTACTTC.

The rearrangement joins TRBV11-1 to TRBJ2-7; D possibly corresponds to TRBD2 (5 bases). V lost 1 base and J 0 bases, leaving 13 bases between the germline ends. Germline values: CDR1 SGHAT, CDR2 FQDESV (reference sequence). This CDR3 comprises 16 residues. In nucleotides, the CDR3 is TGTGCCAGCAGCTTAGACCTCCACCGGGGCTCCTACGAGCAGTACTTC. Its protein is CASSLDLHRGSYEQYF. Based on the CDR3 plus reference TRBV11-1 and TRBJ2-7, the full variable domain is EAEVAQSPRYKITEKSQAVAFWCDPISGHATLYWYRQILGQGPELLVQFQDESVVDDSQLPKDRFSAERLKGVDSTLKIQPAELGDSAMYLCASSLDLHRGSYEQYFGPGTRLTVT.